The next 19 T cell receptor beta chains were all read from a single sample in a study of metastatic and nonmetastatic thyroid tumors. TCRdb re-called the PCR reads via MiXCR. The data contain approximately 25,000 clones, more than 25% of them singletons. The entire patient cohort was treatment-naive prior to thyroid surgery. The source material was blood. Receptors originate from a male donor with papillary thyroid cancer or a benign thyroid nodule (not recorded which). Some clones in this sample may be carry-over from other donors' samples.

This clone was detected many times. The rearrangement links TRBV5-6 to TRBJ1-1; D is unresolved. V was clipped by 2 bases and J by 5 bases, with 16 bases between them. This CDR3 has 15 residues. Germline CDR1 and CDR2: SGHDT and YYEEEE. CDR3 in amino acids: CASSLPSPGSTEAFF. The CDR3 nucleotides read TGTGCCAGCAGCTTACCGTCGCCCGGGTCGACTGAAGCTTTCTTT.

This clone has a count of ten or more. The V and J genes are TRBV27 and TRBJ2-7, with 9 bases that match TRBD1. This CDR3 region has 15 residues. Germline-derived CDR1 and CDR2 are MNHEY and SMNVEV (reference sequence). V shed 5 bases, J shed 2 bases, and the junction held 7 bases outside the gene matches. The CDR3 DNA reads TGTGCCAGCAGTCTCGCCGGGACAGGGCCCTACGAGCAGTACTTC. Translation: CASSLAGTGPYEQYF.

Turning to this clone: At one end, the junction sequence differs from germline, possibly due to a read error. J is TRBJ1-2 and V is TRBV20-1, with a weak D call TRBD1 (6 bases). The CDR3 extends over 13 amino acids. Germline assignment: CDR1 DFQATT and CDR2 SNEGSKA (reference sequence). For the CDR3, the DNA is TGCAGTGCCCCGTTCGGGACATCCTATGTCTACACCTTC. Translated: CSAPFGTSYVYTF.

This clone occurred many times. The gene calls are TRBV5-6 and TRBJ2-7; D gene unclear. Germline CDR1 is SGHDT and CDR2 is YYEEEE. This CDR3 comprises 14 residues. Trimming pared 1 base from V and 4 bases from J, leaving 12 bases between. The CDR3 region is CASSLNFLGYEQYF. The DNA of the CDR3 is TGTGCCAGCAGCTTGAATTTTTTGGGATACGAGCAGTACTTC.

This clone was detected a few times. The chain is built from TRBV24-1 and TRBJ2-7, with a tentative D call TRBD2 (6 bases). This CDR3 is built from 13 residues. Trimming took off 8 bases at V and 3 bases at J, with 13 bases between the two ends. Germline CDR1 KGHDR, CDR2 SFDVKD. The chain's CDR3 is CATTDPGVYEQYF. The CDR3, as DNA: TGTGCCACCACTGACCCGGGGGTCTACGAGCAGTACTTC.

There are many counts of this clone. CDR3 sequence: CASSLLGSGEQYF. The CDR3, as DNA: TGTGCCAGCAGCTTATTAGGGTCGGGGGAGCAGTACTTC. The gene calls are TRBV7-3 and TRBJ2-7; perhaps TRBD2 as D (5 bases). CDR3 size: 13 residues. V was shortened by 2 bases and J by 7 bases, with 12 bases between the two germline ends. Germline CDR1 SGHTA, CDR2 FQGTGA. Complete variable domain (other parts from reference TRBV7-3 and TRBJ2-7): GAGVSQTPSNKVTEKGKYVELRCDPISGHTALYWYRQSLGQGPEFLIYFQGTGAADDSGLPNDRFFAVRPEGSVSTLKIQRTERGDSAVYLCASSLLGSGEQYFGPGTRLTVT.

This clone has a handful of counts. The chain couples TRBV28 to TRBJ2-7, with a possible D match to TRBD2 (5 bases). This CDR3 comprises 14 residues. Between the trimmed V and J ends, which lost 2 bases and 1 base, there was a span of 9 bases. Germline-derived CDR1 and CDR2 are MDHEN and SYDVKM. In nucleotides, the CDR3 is TGTGCCAGCAGTTTAGACCGCGGGTCCTACGAGCAGTACTTC. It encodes CASSLDRGSYEQYF.

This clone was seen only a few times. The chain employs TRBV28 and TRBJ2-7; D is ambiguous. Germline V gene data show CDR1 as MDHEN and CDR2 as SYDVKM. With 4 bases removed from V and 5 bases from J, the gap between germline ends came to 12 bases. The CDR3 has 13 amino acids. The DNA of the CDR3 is TGTGCCAGCAGTTCGGCCCTACGCAACGAGCAGTACTTC. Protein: CASSSALRNEQYF.

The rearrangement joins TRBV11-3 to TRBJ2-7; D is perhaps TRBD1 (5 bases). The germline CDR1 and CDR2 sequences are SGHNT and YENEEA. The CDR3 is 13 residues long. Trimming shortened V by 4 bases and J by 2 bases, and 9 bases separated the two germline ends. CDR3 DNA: TGTGCCAGCAGCTCGGACACCACCTACGAGCAGTACTTC. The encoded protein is CASSSDTTYEQYF.

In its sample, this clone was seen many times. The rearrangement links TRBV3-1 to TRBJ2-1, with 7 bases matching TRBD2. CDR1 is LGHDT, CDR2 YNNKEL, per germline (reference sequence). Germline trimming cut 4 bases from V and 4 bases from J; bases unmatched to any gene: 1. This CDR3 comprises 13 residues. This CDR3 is CASSPREYNEQFF. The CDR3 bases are TGTGCCAGCAGCCCGCGGGAGTACAATGAGCAGTTCTTC.

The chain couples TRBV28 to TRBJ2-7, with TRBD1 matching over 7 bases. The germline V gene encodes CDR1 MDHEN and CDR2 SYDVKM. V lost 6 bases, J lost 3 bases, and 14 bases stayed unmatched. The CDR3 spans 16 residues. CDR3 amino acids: CASSTPTGTVYYEQYF. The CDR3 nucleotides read TGTGCCAGCAGCACACCTACCGGGACAGTGTACTACGAGCAGTACTTC. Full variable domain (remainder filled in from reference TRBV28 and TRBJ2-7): DVKVTQSSRYLVKRTGEKVFLECVQDMDHENMFWYRQDPGLGLRLIYFSYDVKMKEKGDIPEGYSVSREKKERFSLILESASTNQTSMYLCASSTPTGTVYYEQYFGPGTRLTVT.

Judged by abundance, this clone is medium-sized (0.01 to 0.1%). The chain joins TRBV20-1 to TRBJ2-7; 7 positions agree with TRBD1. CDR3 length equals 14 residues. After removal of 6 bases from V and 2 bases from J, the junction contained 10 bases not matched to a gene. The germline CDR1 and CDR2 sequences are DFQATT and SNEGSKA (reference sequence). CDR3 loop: CSANPGQNPYEQYF. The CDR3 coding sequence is TGCAGTGCCAACCCGGGACAGAACCCCTACGAGCAGTACTTC.

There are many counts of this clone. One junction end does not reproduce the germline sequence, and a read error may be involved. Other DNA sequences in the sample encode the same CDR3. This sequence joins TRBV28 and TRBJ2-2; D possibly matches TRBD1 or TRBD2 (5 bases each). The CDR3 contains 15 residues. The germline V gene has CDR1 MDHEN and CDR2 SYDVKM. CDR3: CASKSRQGWTGELFF. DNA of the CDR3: TGTGCCAGCAAATCGCGGCAGGGTTGGACCGGGGAGCTGTTCTTT. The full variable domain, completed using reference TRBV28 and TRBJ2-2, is DVKVTQSSRYLVKRTGEKVFLECVQDMDHENMFWYRQDPGLGLRLIYFSYDVKMKEKGDIPEGYSVSREKKERFSLILESASTNQTSMYLCASKSRQGWTGELFFGEGSRLTVL.

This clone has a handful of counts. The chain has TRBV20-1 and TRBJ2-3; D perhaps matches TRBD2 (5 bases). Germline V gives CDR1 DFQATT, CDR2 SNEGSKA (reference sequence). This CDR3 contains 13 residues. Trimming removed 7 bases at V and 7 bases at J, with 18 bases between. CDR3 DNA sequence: TGCAGTGTGGCTATCGGAGGTACATATACGCAGTATTTT. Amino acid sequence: CSVAIGGTYTQYF.

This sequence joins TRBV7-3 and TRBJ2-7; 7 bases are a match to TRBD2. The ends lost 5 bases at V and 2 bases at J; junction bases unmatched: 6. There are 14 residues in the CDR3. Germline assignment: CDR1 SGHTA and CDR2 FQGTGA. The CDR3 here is CASSGRLAAYEQYF. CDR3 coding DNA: TGTGCCAGCAGCGGCAGACTAGCTGCCTACGAGCAGTACTTC.

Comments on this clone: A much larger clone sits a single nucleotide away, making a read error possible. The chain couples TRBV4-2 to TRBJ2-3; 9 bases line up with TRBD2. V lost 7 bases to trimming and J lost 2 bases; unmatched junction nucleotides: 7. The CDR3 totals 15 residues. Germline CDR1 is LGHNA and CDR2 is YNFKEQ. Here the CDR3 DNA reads TGTGCCAGCACGGTAGCGGGAGTAGTCACAGATACGCAGTATTTT. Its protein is CASTVAGVVTDTQYF.

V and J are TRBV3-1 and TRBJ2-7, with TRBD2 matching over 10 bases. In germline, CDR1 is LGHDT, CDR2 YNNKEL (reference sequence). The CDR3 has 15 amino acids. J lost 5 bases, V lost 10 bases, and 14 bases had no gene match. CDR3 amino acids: CATRQSGSGGDEQYF. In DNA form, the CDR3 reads TGTGCCACCCGACAGAGTGGAAGCGGGGGGGACGAGCAGTACTTC.

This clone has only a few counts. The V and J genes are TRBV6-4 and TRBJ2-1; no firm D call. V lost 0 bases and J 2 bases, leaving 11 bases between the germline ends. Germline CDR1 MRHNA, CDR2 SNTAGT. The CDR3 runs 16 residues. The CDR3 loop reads CASSDSAGNPYNEQFF. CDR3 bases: TGTGCCAGCAGTGACTCGGCAGGTAACCCCTACAATGAGCAGTTCTTC.

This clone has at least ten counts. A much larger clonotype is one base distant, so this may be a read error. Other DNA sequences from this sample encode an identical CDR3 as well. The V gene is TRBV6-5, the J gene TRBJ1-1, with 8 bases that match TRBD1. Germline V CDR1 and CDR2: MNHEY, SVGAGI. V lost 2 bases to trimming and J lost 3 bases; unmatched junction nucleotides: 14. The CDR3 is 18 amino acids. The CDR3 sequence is CASSYLAGGAEGYTEAFF. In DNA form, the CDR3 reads TGTGCCAGCAGTTACCTAGCAGGGGGCGCGGAGGGGTACACTGAAGCTTTCTTT.